The source of this TCR beta chain is a study of shared clonotypes between healthy human individuals. Germline CDR1 is SQVTM and CDR2 is ANQGSEA. V was pared by 1 base and J by 7 bases, with 11 bases of the junction left unmatched. CDR3 length: 16 residues. Assay used: immunoSEQ multiplex PCR; TCRdb lists only in-frame clones, some missing. The data hold some 2,500,000 clones, with under 95% observed a single time. Input material: naive CD4+ T cells from PBMCs. Described subset: CD45RA+ positively selected. The chain employs TRBV29-1 and TRBJ2-1; 9 bases match TRBD2. The origin of this receptor is a young man in good health. Some clones in this sample may be carry-over from other donors' samples. CDR3 loop: CSVEARLAVQRNEQFF. In DNA form, the CDR3 reads TGCAGCGTTGAAGCTAGACTAGCGGTACAAAGGAATGAGCAGTTCTTC.